Shown below are 18 T cell receptor beta chains from a single sample sequenced in a study of blood T cells in healthy people across ages. A J-beta primer mix and a sample-barcoded 5' primer were used in a second PCR of roughly 7 to 12 cycles. TCRdb re-called the 5' RACE reads with MiXCR, one entry per CDR3 protein. The sample gives about 570,000 distinct CDR3 sequences, 27% of which show up once; under 20% is in the top ten. The sequenced sample was blood. All receptors come from a woman between 65 and 79 years old in good health.

This clonotype was seen a few times. The rearrangement uses TRBV7-2 and TRBJ2-5; tentative D call: TRBD2 (6 bases). CDR1 is SGHTA, CDR2 FQGNSA, per germline. The CDR3 is 16 residues long. The V end lost 1 base, the J end lost 5 bases, and 17 bases lay between the germline ends. CDR3 nucleotide sequence: TGTGCCAGCAGCTTAGGACGGACTCTACGGGGGGAGACCCAGTACTTC. Translating gives CASSLGRTLRGETQYF.

This chain links TRBV7-9 with TRBJ1-1, with 7 bases fitting TRBD1. Germline V lookup: CDR1 SEHNR, CDR2 FQNEAQ (reference sequence). CDR3 length: 13 amino acids. V was pared by 5 bases and J by 14 bases, with 14 bases of the junction left unmatched. DNA for the CDR3: TGTGCCAGCAGCCAAAGACAGGGTGAGCTAGCCTTCTTT. Amino acid sequence: CASSQRQGELAFF.

The sample holds one count of this clonotype. CDR3 region: CASSRRTGLKGNTIYF. The CDR3 nucleotides read TGTGCCAGCAGCCGTCGGACAGGGTTGAAGGGAAACACCATATATTTT. The rearrangement joins TRBV7-2 to TRBJ1-3, with 8 bases aligning to TRBD1. Per germline, CDR1 SGHTA and CDR2 FQGNSA. This CDR3 is 16 amino acids long. With 5 bases clipped from V and 4 bases from J, the junction kept 10 bases outside the gene matches. Full variable domain (missing parts from reference TRBV7-2 and TRBJ1-3): GAGVSQSPSNKVTEKGKDVELRCDPISGHTALYWYRQSLGQGLEFLIYFQGNSAPDKSGLPSDRFSAERTGGSVSTLTIQRTQQEDSAVYLCASSRRTGLKGNTIYFGEGSWLTVV.

This clonotype was found a few times. V and J are TRBV4-2 and TRBJ2-7; 7 bases are a match to TRBD2. Trimming took 1 base from V and 2 from J; bases not matched to a gene: 8. The CDR3 extends over 16 amino acids. Germline values: CDR1 LGHNA, CDR2 YNFKEQ. The CDR3 here is CASSQGGWGTTYEQYF. The CDR3 DNA follows: TGTGCCAGCAGCCAAGGGGGGTGGGGGACTACCTACGAGCAGTACTTC.

This clonotype was detected a few times. This sequence joins TRBV15 and TRBJ1-4, with D possibly being TRBD1 (5 bases). V lost 1 base to trimming and J lost 8 bases, with 11 bases between them. Germline CDR1 is LNHNV and CDR2 is YYDKDF (reference sequence). The length of the CDR3 is 14 residues. The CDR3, as DNA: TGTGCCACCAGCAGAGGGGAGGGGAACGAAAAACTGTTTTTT. Its translation: CATSRGEGNEKLFF.

V gene TRBV12-3 or TRBV12-4 combines with J gene TRBJ2-7, with TRBD2 identical over 8 bases. V was clipped by 1 base and J by 3 bases; unmatched bases: 5. The CDR3 spans 15 residues. CDR3 DNA: TGTGCCAGCAGTTTAGATCCGGGGGGGCTCTACGAGCAGTACTTC. Translating it yields CASSLDPGGLYEQYF.

This clonotype was observed a few times. This chain connects TRBV2 to TRBJ2-1; TRBD1 matches at 7 bases. This CDR3 contains 14 residues. Germline lookup yields CDR1 SNHLY and CDR2 FYNNEI. V gave up 3 bases and J gave up 8 bases; unmatched junction bases: 7. The CDR3 region has the DNA TGTGCCAGCAGTGAGCAGGGGGTGTTGTATGAGCAGTTCTTC. Translating gives CASSEQGVLYEQFF.

The rearrangement joins TRBV21-1 to TRBJ2-4; the D call in the table, TRBD1, was not verified against the DNA. TRBV21-1 is reported as a pseudogene. This CDR3 has 14 residues. The CDR3 loop reads CASSYPDSGNIQYF. Written as DNA, the CDR3 is TGTGCCAGCAGCTACCCTGACTCGGGGAACATTCAGTACTTC.

There are a few counts of this clonotype. The chain employs TRBV5-1 and TRBJ2-5; tentative D call: TRBD2 (6 bases). V was cut by 0 bases and J by 8 bases, with 11 bases left in between. This CDR3 has 13 amino acids. CDR1 SGHRS and CDR2 YFSETQ come from the germline V gene. CDR3 in amino acids: CASSLETRGTQYF. The CDR3 coding sequence is TGCGCCAGCAGCTTGGAGACTAGAGGAACCCAGTACTTC.

There are many counts of this clonotype. The V gene is TRBV6-2 or TRBV6-3, the J gene TRBJ2-5, with TRBD2 identical over 9 bases. Germline CDR1 MNHEY, CDR2 SVGEGT. Trimming removed 3 bases from V and 1 base from J; junction bases left unmatched: 6. This CDR3 contains 16 residues. CDR3 residues: CASSYRRGGRQETQYF. The CDR3 nucleotides are TGTGCCAGCAGTTATCGGCGGGGGGGCCGCCAAGAGACCCAGTACTTC.

This chain joins TRBV7-2 and TRBJ2-4; 9 nucleotides match TRBD1. The CDR3 totals 18 residues. Trimming removed 4 bases from V and 1 base from J; junction bases left unmatched: 11. Germline loops: CDR1 SGHTA, CDR2 FQGNSA. Here the CDR3 DNA reads TGTGCCAGCAGCTCAACAGGGGGCGCGCGTAATGCCAAAAACATTCAGTACTTC. It translates to CASSSTGGARNAKNIQYF.

This clonotype was counted a few times. CDR3: CASSYSFAAQPQHF. The CDR3 bases are TGTGCCAGCAGTTACTCGTTCGCTGCTCAGCCCCAGCATTTT. The chain has TRBV6-2 or TRBV6-3 and TRBJ1-5; the D is unclear. V was clipped by 0 bases and J by 6 bases, with 9 bases between them. The CDR3 spans 14 residues. Germline CDR1 is MNHEY and CDR2 is SVGEGT.

In the case of this clonotype: An end of the junction does not agree with germline; a read error may underlie this. V gene TRBV24-1 combines with J gene TRBJ2-5; a weak D match, TRBD2 (6 bases). The J call could be wrong; TRBJ2-1 is a better fit for the DNA end. Germline V CDR1 and CDR2: KGHDR, SFDVKD. This CDR3 comprises 15 residues. CDR3 DNA: TGTGCCACCAGTGACAGCAACGGGGGTAACAATAAGCAGTTCTTC. The encoded protein is CATSDSNGGNNKQFF.

The table lists this clonotype with a few counts. The chain uses TRBV6-6 and TRBJ1-1; possibly TRBD1 for D (6 bases). The CDR3 contains 16 residues. Per germline, CDR1 MNHNY and CDR2 SVGAGI (reference sequence). Deletions cut 2 bases from V and 0 bases from J, with 13 bases between. CDR3 in DNA: TGTGCCAGCAGTTACAAGTCAGGGGTTTTGAACACTGAAGCTTTCTTT. It encodes CASSYKSGVLNTEAFF.

This sequence joins TRBV3-1 and TRBJ2-5; possibly TRBD1 for D (5 bases). The J call may not be correct, given that the DNA end is closer to TRBJ2-7. Germline loops: CDR1 LGHDT, CDR2 YNNKEL (reference sequence). The CDR3 totals 15 residues. Here the CDR3 reads CASSQIRGEVGEQYF. The CDR3 DNA is TGTGCCAGCAGCCAAATTAGGGGCGAGGTGGGCGAGCAGTACTTC.

There are a few counts of this clonotype. The CDR3 DNA reads as TGCGCCAGCAGCGAACGACCTCCGGGGCAGGAGATGAACACTGAAGCTTTCTTT. It is translated as CASSERPPGQEMNTEAFF. The rearrangement links TRBV5-1 to TRBJ1-1, with a possible D match to TRBD1 (5 bases). The germline CDR1 and CDR2 sequences are SGHRS and YFSETQ. Trimming pared 4 bases from V and 0 bases from J, leaving 22 bases between. This CDR3 spans 18 amino acids.

There are a few counts of this clonotype. The chain recombines TRBV20-1 with TRBJ2-5; possible D gene TRBD2, 6 bases. V lost 6 bases, J lost 5 bases, and 19 bases lay in between. The CDR3 runs 14 residues. Germline values: CDR1 DFQATT, CDR2 SNEGSKA (reference sequence). As DNA, the CDR3 is TGCAGTGCGCCCCGTGGAGGGGTAGGGGAGACCCAGTACTTC. It encodes CSAPRGGVGETQYF.

This clonotype appeared a few times. The chain links TRBV20-1 to TRBJ1-2, with TRBD1 matching 8 bases. This CDR3 has 12 amino acids. Losses at the gene ends were 5 bases for V and 8 bases for J; bases not matched to a gene: 7. CDR1 is DFQATT and CDR2 is SNEGSKA in the germline V gene (reference sequence). CDR3 region: CSAGNRGKGYTF. In DNA, the CDR3 is TGCAGTGCTGGAAACAGGGGGAAAGGCTACACCTTC.